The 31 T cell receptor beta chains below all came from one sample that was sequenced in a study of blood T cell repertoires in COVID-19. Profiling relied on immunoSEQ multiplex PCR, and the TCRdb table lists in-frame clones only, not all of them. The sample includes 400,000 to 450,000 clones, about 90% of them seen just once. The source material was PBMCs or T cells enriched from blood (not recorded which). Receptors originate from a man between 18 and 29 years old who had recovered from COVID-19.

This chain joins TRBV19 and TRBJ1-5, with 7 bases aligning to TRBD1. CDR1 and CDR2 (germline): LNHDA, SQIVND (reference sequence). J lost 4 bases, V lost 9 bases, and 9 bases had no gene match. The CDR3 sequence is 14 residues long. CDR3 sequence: CASTGQAGNQPQHF. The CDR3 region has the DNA TGTGCCAGCACCGGACAGGCGGGGAATCAGCCCCAGCATTTT. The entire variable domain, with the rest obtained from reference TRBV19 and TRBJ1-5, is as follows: DGGITQSPKYLFRKEGQNVTLSCEQNLNHDAMYWYRQDPGQGLRLIYYSQIVNDFQKGDIAEGYSVSREKKESFPLTVTSAQKNPTAFYLCASTGQAGNQPQHFGDGTRLSIL.

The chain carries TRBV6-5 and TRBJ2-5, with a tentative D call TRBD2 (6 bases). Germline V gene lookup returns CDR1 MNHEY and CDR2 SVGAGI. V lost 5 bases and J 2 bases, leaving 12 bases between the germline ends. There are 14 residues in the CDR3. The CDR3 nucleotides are TGTGCCAGCAGTCCGTGGGGGGTTCAAGAGACCCAGTACTTC. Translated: CASSPWGVQETQYF.

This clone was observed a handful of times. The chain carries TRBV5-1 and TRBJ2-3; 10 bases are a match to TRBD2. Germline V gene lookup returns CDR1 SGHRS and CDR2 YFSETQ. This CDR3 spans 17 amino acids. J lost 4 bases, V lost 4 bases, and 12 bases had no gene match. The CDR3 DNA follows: TGCGCCAGCAGCCGAAGGGGACTAGCGAGAACGGCAGATACGCAGTATTTT. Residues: CASSRRGLARTADTQYF. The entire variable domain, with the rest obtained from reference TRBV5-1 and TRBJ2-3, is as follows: KAGVTQTPRYLIKTRGQQVTLSCSPISGHRSVSWYQQTPGQGLQFLFEYFSETQRNKGNFPGRFSGRQFSNSRSEMNVSTLELGDSALYLCASSRRGLARTADTQYFGPGTRLTVL.

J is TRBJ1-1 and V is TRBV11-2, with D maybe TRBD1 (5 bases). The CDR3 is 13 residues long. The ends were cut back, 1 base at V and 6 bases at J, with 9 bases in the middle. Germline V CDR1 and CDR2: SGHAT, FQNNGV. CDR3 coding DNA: TGTGCCAGCAGCTTAGTCCAGGGCCCTGAAGCTTTCTTT. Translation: CASSLVQGPEAFF.

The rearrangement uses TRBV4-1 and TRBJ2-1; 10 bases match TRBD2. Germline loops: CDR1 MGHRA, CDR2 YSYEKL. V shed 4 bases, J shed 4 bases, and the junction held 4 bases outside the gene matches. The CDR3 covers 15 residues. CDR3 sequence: CASSPASGSYNEQFF. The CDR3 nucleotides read TGCGCCAGCAGCCCCGCTAGCGGGAGTTACAATGAGCAGTTCTTC.

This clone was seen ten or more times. CDR3 sequence reads: CASSLRQGNTIYF. The CDR3 DNA reads as TGTGCCAGCAGTTTAAGACAGGGAAACACCATATATTTT. The gene calls are TRBV12-3 or TRBV12-4 and TRBJ1-3; D is perhaps TRBD1 (5 bases). Trimming removed 2 bases at V and 4 bases at J, with 6 bases between. The CDR3 spans 13 residues.

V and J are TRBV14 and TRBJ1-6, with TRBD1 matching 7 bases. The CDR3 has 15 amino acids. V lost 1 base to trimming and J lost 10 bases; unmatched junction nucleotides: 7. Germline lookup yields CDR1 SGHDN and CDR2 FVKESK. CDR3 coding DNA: TGTGCCAGCAGCCAAGGGACAGGCATACTATCACCCCTCCACTTT. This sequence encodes CASSQGTGILSPLHF.

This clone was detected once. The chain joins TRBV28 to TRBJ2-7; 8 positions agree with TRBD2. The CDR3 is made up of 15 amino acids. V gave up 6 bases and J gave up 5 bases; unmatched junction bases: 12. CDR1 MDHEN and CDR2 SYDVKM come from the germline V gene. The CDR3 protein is CASRSTGTSFHEQYF. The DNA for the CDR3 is TGTGCCAGCAGGAGTACCGGGACTAGTTTCCACGAGCAGTACTTC.

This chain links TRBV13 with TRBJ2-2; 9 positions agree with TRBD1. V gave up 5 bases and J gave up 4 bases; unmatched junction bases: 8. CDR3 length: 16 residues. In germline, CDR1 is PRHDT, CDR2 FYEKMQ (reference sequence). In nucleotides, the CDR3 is TGTGCCAGCAGCACAACAGGGGGCGCCAGCACCGGGGAGCTGTTTTTT. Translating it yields CASSTTGGASTGELFF.

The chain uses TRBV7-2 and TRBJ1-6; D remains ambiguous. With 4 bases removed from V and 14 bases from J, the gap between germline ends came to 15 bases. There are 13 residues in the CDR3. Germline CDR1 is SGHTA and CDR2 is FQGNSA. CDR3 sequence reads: CASSSGPLTTLHF. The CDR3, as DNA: TGTGCCAGCAGCTCTGGGCCCCTTACCACCCTCCACTTT.

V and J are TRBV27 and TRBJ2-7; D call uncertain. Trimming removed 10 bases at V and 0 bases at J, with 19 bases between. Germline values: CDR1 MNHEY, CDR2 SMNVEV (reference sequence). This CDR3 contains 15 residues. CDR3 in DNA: TGTGCCACCGGAAAGAAGCGCCCGAGCTCCTACGAGCAGTACTTC. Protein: CATGKKRPSSYEQYF.

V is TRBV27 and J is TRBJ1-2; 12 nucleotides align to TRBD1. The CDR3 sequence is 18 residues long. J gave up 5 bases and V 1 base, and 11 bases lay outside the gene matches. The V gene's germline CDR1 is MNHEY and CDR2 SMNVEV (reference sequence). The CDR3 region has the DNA TGTGCCAGCAGTTTATATGGGACAGGGGGCAAGGACCGGTATGGCTACACCTTC. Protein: CASSLYGTGGKDRYGYTF.

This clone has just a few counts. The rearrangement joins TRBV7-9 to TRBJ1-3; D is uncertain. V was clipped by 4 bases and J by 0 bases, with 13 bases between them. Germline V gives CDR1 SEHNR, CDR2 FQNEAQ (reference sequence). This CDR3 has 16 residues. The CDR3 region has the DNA TGTGCCAGCAGCTCCGCAATGGGCCTCTCTGGAAACACCATATATTTT. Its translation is CASSSAMGLSGNTIYF.

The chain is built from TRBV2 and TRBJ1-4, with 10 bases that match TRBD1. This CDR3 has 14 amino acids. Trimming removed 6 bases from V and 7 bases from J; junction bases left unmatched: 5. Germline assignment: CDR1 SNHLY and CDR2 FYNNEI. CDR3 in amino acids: CASSSGQGIEKLFF. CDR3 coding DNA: TGTGCCAGCAGCTCGGGACAGGGGATTGAAAAACTGTTTTTT.

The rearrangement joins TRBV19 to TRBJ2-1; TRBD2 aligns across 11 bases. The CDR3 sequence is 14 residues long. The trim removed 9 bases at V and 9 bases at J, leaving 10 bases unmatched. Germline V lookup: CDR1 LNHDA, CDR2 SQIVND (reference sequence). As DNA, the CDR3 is TGTGCCAGCACCTTAGCGGGAGGGCCTGGTGAGCAGTTCTTC. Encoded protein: CASTLAGGPGEQFF.

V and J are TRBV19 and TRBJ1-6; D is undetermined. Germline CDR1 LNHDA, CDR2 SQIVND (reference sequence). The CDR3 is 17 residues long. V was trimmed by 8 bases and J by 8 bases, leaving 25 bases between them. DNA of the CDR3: TGTGCCAGTCAGTCCCTCACTCACGGGGTAGAGGATTCACCCCTCCACTTT. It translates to CASQSLTHGVEDSPLHF.

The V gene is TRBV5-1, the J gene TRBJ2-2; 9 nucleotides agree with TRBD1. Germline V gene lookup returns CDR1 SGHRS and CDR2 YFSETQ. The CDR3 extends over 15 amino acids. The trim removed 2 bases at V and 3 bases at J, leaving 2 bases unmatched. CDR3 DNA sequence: TGCGCCAGCAGCTTTAGGACAGGGGACACCGGGGAGCTGTTTTTT. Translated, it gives CASSFRTGDTGELFF. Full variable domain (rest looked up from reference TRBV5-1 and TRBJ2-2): KAGVTQTPRYLIKTRGQQVTLSCSPISGHRSVSWYQQTPGQGLQFLFEYFSETQRNKGNFPGRFSGRQFSNSRSEMNVSTLELGDSALYLCASSFRTGDTGELFFGEGSRLTVL.

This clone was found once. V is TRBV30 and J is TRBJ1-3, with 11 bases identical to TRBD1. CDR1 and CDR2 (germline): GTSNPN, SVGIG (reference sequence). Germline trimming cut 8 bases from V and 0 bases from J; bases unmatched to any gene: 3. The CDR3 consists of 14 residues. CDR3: CAGDRGISGNTIYF. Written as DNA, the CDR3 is TGTGCCGGGGACAGGGGGATCTCTGGAAACACCATATATTTT.

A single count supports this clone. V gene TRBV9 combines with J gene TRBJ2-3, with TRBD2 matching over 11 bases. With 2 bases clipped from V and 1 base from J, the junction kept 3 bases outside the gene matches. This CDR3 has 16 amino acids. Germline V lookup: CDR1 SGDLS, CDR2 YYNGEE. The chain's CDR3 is CASSVAGLAGTDTQYF. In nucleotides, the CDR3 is TGTGCCAGCAGCGTCGCGGGACTAGCGGGCACAGATACGCAGTATTTT.

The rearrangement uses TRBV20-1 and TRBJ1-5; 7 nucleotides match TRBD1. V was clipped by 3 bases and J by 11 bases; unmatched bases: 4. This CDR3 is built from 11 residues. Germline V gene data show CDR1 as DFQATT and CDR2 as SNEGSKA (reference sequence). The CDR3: CSASDGTAQHF. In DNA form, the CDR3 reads TGCAGTGCTAGTGACGGGACAGCCCAGCATTTT.

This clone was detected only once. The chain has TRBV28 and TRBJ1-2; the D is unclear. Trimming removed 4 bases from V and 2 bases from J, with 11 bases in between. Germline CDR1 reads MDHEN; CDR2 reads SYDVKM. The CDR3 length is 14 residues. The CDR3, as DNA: TGTGCCAGCAGTTCCGAAACAGAGAACTATGGCTACACCTTC. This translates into CASSSETENYGYTF.

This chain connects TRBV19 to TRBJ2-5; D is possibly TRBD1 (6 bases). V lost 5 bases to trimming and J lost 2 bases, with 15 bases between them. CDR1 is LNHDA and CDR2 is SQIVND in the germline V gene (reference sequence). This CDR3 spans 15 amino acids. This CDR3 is CASSPTGSRQETQYF. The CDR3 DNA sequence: TGTGCCAGTAGTCCCACAGGGAGTCGGCAAGAGACCCAGTACTTC.

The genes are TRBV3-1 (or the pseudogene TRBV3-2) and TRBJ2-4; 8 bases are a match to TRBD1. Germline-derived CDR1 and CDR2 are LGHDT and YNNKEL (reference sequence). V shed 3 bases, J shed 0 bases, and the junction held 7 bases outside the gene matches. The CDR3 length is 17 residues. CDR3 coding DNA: TGTGCCAGCAGCCACCGGACAGGGCTTATAGCCAAAAACATTCAGTACTTC. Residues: CASSHRTGLIAKNIQYF.

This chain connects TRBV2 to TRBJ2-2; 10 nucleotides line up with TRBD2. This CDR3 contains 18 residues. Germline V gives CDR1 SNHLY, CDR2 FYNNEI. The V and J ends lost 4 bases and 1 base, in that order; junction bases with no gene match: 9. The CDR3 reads CASSASGGGYLNTGELFF. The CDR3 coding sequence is TGTGCCAGCAGTGCCAGCGGGGGGGGATACCTGAACACCGGGGAGCTGTTTTTT.

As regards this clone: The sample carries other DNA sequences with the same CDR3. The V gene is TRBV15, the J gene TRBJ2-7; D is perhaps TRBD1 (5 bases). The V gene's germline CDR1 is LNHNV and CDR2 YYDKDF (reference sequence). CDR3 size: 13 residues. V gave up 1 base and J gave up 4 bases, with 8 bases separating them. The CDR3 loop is CATSRGRGYEQYF. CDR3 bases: TGTGCCACCAGCAGAGGTAGGGGTTACGAGCAGTACTTC. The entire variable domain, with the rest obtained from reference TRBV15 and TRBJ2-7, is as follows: DAMVIQNPRYQVTQFGKPVTLSCSQTLNHNVMYWYQQKSSQAPKLLFHYYDKDFNNEADTPDNFQSRRPNTSFCFLDIRSPGLGDTAMYLCATSRGRGYEQYFGPGTRLTVT.

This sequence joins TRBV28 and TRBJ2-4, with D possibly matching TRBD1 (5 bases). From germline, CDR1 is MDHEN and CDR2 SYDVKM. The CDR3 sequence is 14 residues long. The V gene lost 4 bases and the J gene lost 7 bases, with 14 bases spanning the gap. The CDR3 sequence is CASSSGNPPNIQYF. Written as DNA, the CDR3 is TGTGCCAGCAGTTCAGGGAATCCCCCGAACATTCAGTACTTC.

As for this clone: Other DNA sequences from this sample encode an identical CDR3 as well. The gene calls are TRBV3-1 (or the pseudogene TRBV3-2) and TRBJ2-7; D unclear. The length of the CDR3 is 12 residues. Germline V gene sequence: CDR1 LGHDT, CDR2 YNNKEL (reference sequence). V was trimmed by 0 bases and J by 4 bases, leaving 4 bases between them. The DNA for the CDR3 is TGTGCCAGCAGCCAAGACAGGTACGAGCAGTACTTC. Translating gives CASSQDRYEQYF.

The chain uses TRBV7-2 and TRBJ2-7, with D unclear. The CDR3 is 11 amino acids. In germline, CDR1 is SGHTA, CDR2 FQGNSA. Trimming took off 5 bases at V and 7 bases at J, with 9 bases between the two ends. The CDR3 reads CASSPLSEQYF. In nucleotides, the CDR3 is TGTGCCAGCAGCCCACTATCGGAGCAGTACTTC.

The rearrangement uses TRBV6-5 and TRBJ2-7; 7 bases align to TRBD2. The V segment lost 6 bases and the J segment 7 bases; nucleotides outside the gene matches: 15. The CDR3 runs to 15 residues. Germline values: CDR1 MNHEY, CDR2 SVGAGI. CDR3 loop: CASRWEGLSAGEQYF. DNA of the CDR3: TGTGCCAGCAGATGGGAGGGACTTTCCGCGGGGGAGCAGTACTTC.

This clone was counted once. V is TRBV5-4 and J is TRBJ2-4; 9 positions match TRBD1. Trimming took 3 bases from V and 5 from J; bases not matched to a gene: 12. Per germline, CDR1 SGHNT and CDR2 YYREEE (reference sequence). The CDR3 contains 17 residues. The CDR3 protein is CASSSLSTGGGQNIQYF. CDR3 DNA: TGTGCCAGCAGCTCTTTATCGACAGGGGGGGGTCAAAACATTCAGTACTTC.

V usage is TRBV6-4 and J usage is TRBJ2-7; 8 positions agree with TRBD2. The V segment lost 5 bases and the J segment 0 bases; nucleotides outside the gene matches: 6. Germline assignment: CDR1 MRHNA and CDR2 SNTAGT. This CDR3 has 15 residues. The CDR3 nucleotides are TGTGCCAGCAGTAAAACGGGGGGGAGCTCCTACGAGCAGTACTTC. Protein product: CASSKTGGSSYEQYF.